This TCR beta chain emerged from a study of cytomegalovirus exposure and HLA in healthy donors. Broader study findings: There were reportedly fewer N-insertions in an Asian-associated ancestry cluster than the approximately 700-donor mean, in a later analysis. Earlier analysis looked at TCR beta V segments, and most were productive about 90% or about 30% of the time. In a later analysis, several top co-occurrence clusters appeared linked to parvovirus B19, influenza, CMV and Epstein-Barr virus.

As for this clone: Its antigen is undetermined.

This CDR3 has 14 residues. Losses at the gene ends were 5 bases for V and 10 bases for J; bases not matched to a gene: 11. CDR1 and CDR2 from the germline V gene are MDHEN and SYDVKM. With 60 Vbeta and 13 Jbeta primers, the PCR was carried out. Assay: immunoSEQ multiplex PCR; the TCRdb copy retains only in-frame clones and omits some. The data show roughly 200,000 clones, approximately 80% seen once. The clonotype originates from a woman aged 18-29 years in good health and CMV-seronegative. The V gene is TRBV28, the J gene TRBJ2-1; 7 bases fit TRBD2. The material sequenced was PBMCs. In DNA form, the CDR3 reads TGTGCCAGCAGTAATGCGGGAGCTGTGCAGGAGCAGTTCTTC. Protein: CASSNAGAVQEQFF.